The clone carrying this T cell receptor (beta chain) was seen a single time. One entry per CDR3 protein, called by TCRdb with MiXCR from the 5' RACE reads. The table lists approximately 1.8 million distinct CDR3 sequences, under 35% of them singletons, with 0.25% to 0.3% in the top ten. There are 17 residues in the CDR3. Trimming removed 3 bases from V and 4 bases from J, with 21 bases in between. The germline V gene encodes CDR1 MDHEN and CDR2 SYDVKM. This sample was included in a study of identical twins. The V gene is TRBV28, the J gene TRBJ1-1; D is ambiguous. The sample taken for sequencing was cord blood. The clonotype was recovered from a newborn girl in good health. Here the CDR3 reads CASSFRARNLMSTEAFF. DNA of the CDR3: TGTGCCAGCAGTTTTAGGGCCAGAAACTTAATGAGCACTGAAGCTTTCTTT.